Each of the 7 T cell receptor beta chains below was sequenced from the same sample in a study of blood T cell repertoires in COVID-19. Some clones are missing from TCRdb's copy, which holds only in-frame ones; the method was immunoSEQ multiplex PCR. The table shows approximately 210,000 clones, with roughly 87% occurring only once. Material: peripheral blood. The receptors come from a man aged 40-55 years with active or convalescent COVID-19.

This clone was seen once. The chain employs TRBV13 and TRBJ1-2; D gene unclear. Between the trimmed V and J ends, which lost 0 bases and 4 bases, there was a span of 9 bases. The CDR3 covers 14 residues. Germline lookup yields CDR1 PRHDT and CDR2 FYEKMQ (reference sequence). The CDR3 is CASSLGGLIYGYTF. CDR3 sequence (DNA): TGTGCCAGCAGCTTAGGTGGACTGATCTATGGCTACACCTTC. Looking up the rest from reference TRBV13 and TRBJ1-2 gives the full variable domain: AAGVIQSPRHLIKEKRETATLKCYPIPRHDTVYWYQQGPGQDPQFLISFYEKMQSDKGSIPDRFSAQQFSDYHSELNMSSLELGDSALYFCASSLGGLIYGYTFGSGTRLTVV.

This chain links TRBV5-1 with TRBJ2-2, with 12 bases that match TRBD1. CDR1 is SGHRS and CDR2 is YFSETQ in the germline V gene. V shed 3 bases and J 4 bases; nucleotides not matched to a gene: 7. This CDR3 region has 17 residues. The CDR3 DNA follows: TGCGCCAGCAGCTCCGATCCGGGACAGGGGGCCACCGGGGAGCTGTTTTTT. Its translation: CASSSDPGQGATGELFF.

The chain is built from TRBV7-2 and TRBJ1-1; D gene ambiguous. CDR3 size: 13 residues. V shed 5 bases and J shed 4 bases, with 11 bases lying between them. Germline V gene lookup returns CDR1 SGHTA and CDR2 FQGNSA. The CDR3 nucleotides read TGTGCCAGCAGCAAGAGTGGTGGCACTGAAGCTTTCTTT. This gives the protein CASSKSGGTEAFF.

DNA for the CDR3: TGTGCCTGGAGTGTCGGGACTAGCGGTCGAGAGACCCAGTACTTC. Amino acids: CAWSVGTSGRETQYF. The chain combines TRBV30 with TRBJ2-5; TRBD2 matches 11 bases. The CDR3 runs to 15 residues. V lost 0 bases and J lost 4; bases outside the gene matches: 4. In germline, CDR1 is GTSNPN, CDR2 SVGIG (reference sequence).

This chain links TRBV5-4 with TRBJ2-7, with D possibly TRBD2 on 5 matching bases. V was shortened by 6 bases and J by 2 bases, with 12 bases between the two germline ends. CDR1 and CDR2 (germline): SGHNT, YYREEE (reference sequence). CDR3 length: 13 amino acids. The CDR3 nucleotides are TGTGCCAGCAACCCCGTCGGGGCCTACGAGCAGTACTTC. Residues: CASNPVGAYEQYF.

The chain couples TRBV2 to TRBJ2-7; tentatively, D is TRBD1 (6 bases). Germline V lookup: CDR1 SNHLY, CDR2 FYNNEI. Trimming took off 6 bases at V and 7 bases at J, with 13 bases between the two ends. CDR3 length equals 12 residues. CDR3 sequence reads: CASRPRGPEQYF. CDR3 bases: TGTGCCAGCAGACCCAGGGGACCTGAGCAGTACTTC.

The gene calls are TRBV25-1 and TRBJ1-1, with 9 bases that match TRBD1. The CDR3 sequence is 15 residues long. Trimming took 3 bases from V and 6 from J; bases not matched to a gene: 8. CDR1 and CDR2 (germline): MGHDK, SYGVNS. DNA of the CDR3: TGTGCCAGCAGTGAGCCGGGACAGGGTAACTCTGAAGCTTTCTTT. As protein: CASSEPGQGNSEAFF.